The clone carrying this T cell receptor beta chain has only one observation. The CDR3 spans 14 residues. CDR1 is LNHDA, CDR2 SQIVND, per germline (reference sequence). Between the trimmed V and J ends, which lost 2 bases and 5 bases, there was a span of 13 bases. This sample is drawn from a study of shared T cell receptors in the human thymus. Some clones are missing from TCRdb's copy, which holds only in-frame ones; the method was immunoSEQ multiplex PCR. Among roughly 550,000 clones listed, about 80% were seen once. The same specimen was also included in a second study, on human thymus T cells. As reported in that work: Corrective surgery for congenital heart defects was being performed on the healthy Finnish infants who were the donors. Corrective cardiac surgery supplied the resected thymus tissue. Related research examined unrelated individuals and reported that their thymic repertoires overlapped highly.

The gene calls are TRBV19 and TRBJ2-7; D is perhaps TRBD2 (5 bases). The sample was thymocytes. The clonotype comes from a boy younger than two with a congenital heart defect. CDR3 residues: CASSITGIVHEQYF. CDR3 nucleotide sequence: TGTGCCAGTAGTATAACCGGGATCGTCCACGAGCAGTACTTC.